This T cell receptor beta chain was sequenced during a study of CD8+CD57+ T cells in acquired aplastic anemia. Study-level points and caveats: Both patients and controls carried the same twenty-nine CD8+ CDR3 sequences.

This clonotype was counted many times. Its target is unknown. The study profiled TCR beta VDJ and CDR3 using genomic DNA as template. TCRdb analysed the reads with MiXCR anew, one entry per CDR3 protein. The sample records 150,000 to 200,000 distinct CDR3 sequences, approximately 48% being singletons. Those patients picked for sequencing had displayed CD8+CD57+ cell expansion on flow cytometry. This TCR was recovered from a human donor with aplastic anemia. What was sequenced was sorted CD4+, CD8+, or CD8+CD57+ T cells (not recorded which) from PBMCs.

The CDR3 spells CASSQALAANEQFF. The CDR3 region has the DNA TGTGCCAGCAGCCAAGCCCTAGCGGCTAATGAGCAGTTCTTC. The chain couples TRBV14 to TRBJ2-1; 7 bases match TRBD2. Germline V gives CDR1 SGHDN, CDR2 FVKESK. J gave up 7 bases and V 1 base, and 4 bases lay outside the gene matches. The CDR3 is made up of 14 amino acids.